The present TCR beta chain was sequenced within a study of Graves' ophthalmopathy and Graves' hyperthyroidism. Whole-study results and caveats: The model predicted ophthalmopathy progression with about 69% sensitivity and around 72% specificity. Classification of ophthalmopathy versus stable hyperthyroidism by a 13-signature model yielded about 90% sensitivity and around 76% specificity. Most expanded clonotypes from thyroid (those above 0.001 frequency) were also found in blood.

Worth noting for this clonotype: Its specificity is not known.

TCR beta CDR3 amplification used RNA transcripts. The first-round RT-PCR employed HTBI primers together with the Qiagen OneStep RT-PCR kit. A multiplex PCR was then performed as the second round. Using its own MiXCR run on the multiplex PCR reads, TCRdb lists one record per CDR3 protein. Of hundreds of thousands of distinct CDR3 sequences listed, under 15% are singletons. If patients had other autoimmune diseases, uncontrolled infections, pregnancy or lactation, they were excluded. The V gene's germline CDR1 is MNHEY and CDR2 SMNVEV (reference sequence). There are 15 residues in the CDR3. The junction had 12 bases not matched to a gene; V was cut back by 5 bases and J by 6 bases.

The source of this sequence is a woman aged 30 to 39 with Graves' ophthalmopathy. The sample was blood. The rearrangement uses TRBV27 and TRBJ2-7, with 8 bases aligning to TRBD1. This CDR3 is CASSPWTGTFFEQYF. CDR3 coding DNA: TGTGCCAGCAGTCCATGGACAGGGACGTTCTTCGAGCAGTACTTC.